This is a list of T cell receptor beta chains from one sample in a study of blood T cell repertoires in COVID-19. Profiling relied on immunoSEQ multiplex PCR, and the TCRdb table lists in-frame clones only, not all of them. The top ten hold roughly 8.2% of the sample, which has roughly 180,000 clones, about 85% seen once. Sequenced input: peripheral blood. These receptor sequences come from a woman aged 55-69 years with acute or convalescent COVID-19. The CDR3 runs from the conserved cysteine through the conserved F or W. A D gene is named only where the DNA matches it firmly. Size is stated for part of the rows, as once, few or many counts, or as a class when the clone is expanded.

V: TRBV9
D: -
J: TRBJ1-3
size: -
DNA: TGTGCCAGCAGCGTAGCTACGGGGAGAAGTGGAAACACCATATATTTT
CDR3: CASSVATGRSGNTIYF

V: TRBV30
D: -
J: TRBJ1-1
size: -
DNA: TGTGCCTGGAGAGTGCGGAACACTGAAGCTTTCTTT
CDR3: CAWRVRNTEAFF

V: TRBV2
D: TRBD2
J: TRBJ2-5
size: -
DNA: TGTGCCAGCCTCCAGCGGGAGAATACAAAGACCCAGTACTTC
CDR3: CASLQRENTKTQYF

V: TRBV11-3
D: -
J: TRBJ1-2
size: -
DNA: TGTGCCAGCAGCTTCATGGAGGGGCGCTATGGCTACACCTTC
CDR3: CASSFMEGRYGYTF

V: TRBV5-5
D: -
J: TRBJ1-2
size: -
DNA: TGTGCCAGCAGCTTGGCTCCAGGGAACTATGGCTACACCTTC
CDR3: CASSLAPGNYGYTF

V: TRBV6-5
D: TRBD1
J: TRBJ1-2
size: once
DNA: TGTGCCAGCAGTTCCGGGACAGGGAGTACATTCTATGGCTACACCTTC
CDR3: CASSSGTGSTFYGYTF

V: TRBV28
D: -
J: TRBJ1-3
size: -
DNA: TGTGCCAGCGGTTCGAGGACAGCGGGAAACACCATATATTTT
CDR3: CASGSRTAGNTIYF

V: TRBV7-6
D: -
J: TRBJ2-5
size: -
DNA: TGTGCCAGCAGCCCCGAGAGGGAGACCCAGTACTTC
CDR3: CASSPERETQYF

V: TRBV5-5
D: -
J: TRBJ1-4
size: -
DNA: TGTGCCAGCAGCTTGGGAGGAGTGCGCCTTAGAAATGAAAAACTGTTTTTT
CDR3: CASSLGGVRLRNEKLFF

V: TRBV27
D: -
J: TRBJ2-7
size: -
DNA: TGTGCCAGCAAAATCGGGGTAACTCACTACGAGCAGTACTTC
CDR3: CASKIGVTHYEQYF

V: TRBV27
D: -
J: TRBJ2-3
size: -
DNA: TGTGCCAGCAGTACCCTCGGGAGATCTGATACGCAGTATTTT
CDR3: CASSTLGRSDTQYF

V: TRBV2
D: -
J: TRBJ1-4
size: -
DNA: TGTGCCAGCATGGGGGGTGGTGAAAAACTGTTTTTT
CDR3: CASMGGGEKLFF

V: TRBV28
D: -
J: TRBJ1-2
size: once
DNA: TGTGCCAGCAGTTACATCTATGGCTACACCTTC
CDR3: CASSYIYGYTF

V: TRBV7-9
D: TRBD2
J: TRBJ2-1
size: -
DNA: TGTGCCAGCAGCGACACTAGCGACAATGAGCAGTTCTTC
CDR3: CASSDTSDNEQFF

V: TRBV20-1
D: -
J: TRBJ1-1
size: -
DNA: TGCAGTGCTAGTCACAGCCACGGAAACACTGAAGCTTTCTTT
CDR3: CSASHSHGNTEAFF

V: TRBV6-5
D: -
J: TRBJ1-1
size: -
DNA: TGTGCCAGCAGGTTCCACTGGGAAGCTTTCTTT
CDR3: CASRFHWEAFF

V: TRBV19
D: -
J: TRBJ1-3
size: -
DNA: TGTGCCAGTAGCCCGGCGGTTGGAAACACCATATATTTT
CDR3: CASSPAVGNTIYF

V: TRBV5-1
D: TRBD1
J: TRBJ2-5
size: once
DNA: TGCGCCAGCAGGCAAAGGACAGGGTACGAGACCCAGTACTTC
CDR3: CASRQRTGYETQYF

V: TRBV5-4
D: -
J: TRBJ1-2
size: -
DNA: TGTGCCAGCAGCTTGGGCGGCAGAAACTATGGCTACACCTTC
CDR3: CASSLGGRNYGYTF

V: TRBV9
D: -
J: TRBJ2-1
size: -
DNA: TGTGCCAGCAGCGTAGGACAAGGTGGTTACAATGAGCAGTTCTTC
CDR3: CASSVGQGGYNEQFF

V: TRBV5-1
D: TRBD2
J: TRBJ2-5
size: once
DNA: TGCGCCAGCAGCTTGGGTGCGGGAGGGCGGCAGACCCAGTACTTC
CDR3: CASSLGAGGRQTQYF

V: TRBV30
D: -
J: TRBJ2-1
size: -
DNA: TGTGCCTGGAGTGGGTCAGAATACAATGAGCAGTTCTTC
CDR3: CAWSGSEYNEQFF

V: TRBV7-3
D: TRBD2
J: TRBJ2-2
size: -
DNA: TGTGCCAGCAGCTTAACCCTAGCGGGGCACACCGGGGAGCTGTTTTTT
CDR3: CASSLTLAGHTGELFF

V: TRBV3-1/TRBV3-2
D: TRBD1
J: TRBJ1-5
size: -
DNA: TGTGCCAGCAGCCAAGGGACTGGGCAGGGGGCGAGTCAGCCCCAGCATTTT
CDR3: CASSQGTGQGASQPQHF

V: TRBV6-1
D: -
J: TRBJ1-2
size: -
DNA: TGTGCCAGCAGTGAACACGGGGACTATGGCTACACCTTC
CDR3: CASSEHGDYGYTF

V: TRBV30
D: -
J: TRBJ1-2
size: -
DNA: TGTGCCTGGAGTGTACCCAGGGTCTCCTGGGGCTATGGCTACACCTTC
CDR3: CAWSVPRVSWGYGYTF

V: TRBV18
D: -
J: TRBJ1-1
size: -
DNA: TGTGCCAGCTCCGGTGCATCAAACACTGAAGCTTTCTTT
CDR3: CASSGASNTEAFF

V: TRBV28
D: -
J: TRBJ1-1
size: -
DNA: TGTGCCAGCAGCCCGATCCGGGACACGGGGCCTGAAGCTTTCTTT
CDR3: CASSPIRDTGPEAFF

V: TRBV24-1
D: -
J: TRBJ1-2
size: -
DNA: TGTGCCACCAGTGGGGGCAGGGAGGGATATGGCTACACCTTC
CDR3: CATSGGREGYGYTF

V: TRBV14
D: -
J: TRBJ2-7
size: -
DNA: TGTGCCAGCAGCCAAGAATGGAGGGAGCAGTACTTC
CDR3: CASSQEWREQYF

V: TRBV25-1
D: -
J: TRBJ1-3
size: -
DNA: TGTGCCAGCAAGGAGGTGAACGGAAACACCATATATTTT
CDR3: CASKEVNGNTIYF

V: TRBV5-4
D: -
J: TRBJ1-1
size: -
DNA: TGTGCCAGCAGCTTGTCCGACGGGGTCGGTGAAGCTTTCTTT
CDR3: CASSLSDGVGEAFF

V: TRBV5-1
D: -
J: TRBJ1-2
size: -
DNA: TGCGCCAGCAGCTTGACGGACAGTCGCGGTGGCTACACCTTC
CDR3: CASSLTDSRGGYTF

V: TRBV6-1
D: -
J: TRBJ1-1
size: -
DNA: TGTGCCAGCAGTGACCAGGGAAGGGGCAGGAATGAAGCTTTCTTT
CDR3: CASSDQGRGRNEAFF

V: TRBV28
D: -
J: TRBJ1-5
size: once
DNA: TGTGCCAGCAGTCCGCCCACAGGAAACAATCAGCCCCAGCATTTT
CDR3: CASSPPTGNNQPQHF

V: TRBV18
D: -
J: TRBJ1-5
size: -
DNA: TGTGCCAGCTCACAAAACAGGGAAGGCAATCAGCCCCAGCATTTT
CDR3: CASSQNREGNQPQHF

V: TRBV3-1/TRBV3-2
D: TRBD2
J: TRBJ2-1
size: -
DNA: TGTGCCAGCAGCCAAGATAAGACGGGAGGATCGGATGAGCAGTTCTTC
CDR3: CASSQDKTGGSDEQFF

V: TRBV3-1/TRBV3-2
D: -
J: TRBJ1-1
size: few
DNA: TGTGCCAGCAGCCAAGTTACAGGTGCCACTGAAGCTTTCTTT
CDR3: CASSQVTGATEAFF